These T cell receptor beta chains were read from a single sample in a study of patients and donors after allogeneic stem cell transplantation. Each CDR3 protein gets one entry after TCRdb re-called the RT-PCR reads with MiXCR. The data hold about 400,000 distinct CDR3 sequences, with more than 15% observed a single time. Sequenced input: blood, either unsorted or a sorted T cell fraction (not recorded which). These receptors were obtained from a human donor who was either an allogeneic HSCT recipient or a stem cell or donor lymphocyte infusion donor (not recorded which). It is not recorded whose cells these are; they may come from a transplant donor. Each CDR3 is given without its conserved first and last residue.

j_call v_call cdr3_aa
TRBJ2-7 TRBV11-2 ASSTPGGRSYEQY
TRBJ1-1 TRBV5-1 ASSAGGNTEAF
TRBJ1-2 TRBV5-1 ASSQRTSVGPGGYT
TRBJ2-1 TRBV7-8 ASSLPGVKAYNEQF
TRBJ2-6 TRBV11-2 ASSWSFSGANVLT
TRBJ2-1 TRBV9 ASRAGDGPYNEQF
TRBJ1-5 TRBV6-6 ASTSVRYQPQH
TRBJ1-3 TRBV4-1 ASSQQIVGDTIY
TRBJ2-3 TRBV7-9 ASSRPMDTQY
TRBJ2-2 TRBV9 ASSGRTSGSGELF
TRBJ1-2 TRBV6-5 ASSYGRDRGRAGYT
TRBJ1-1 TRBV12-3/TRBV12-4 ASSLGQVSSKDTEAF
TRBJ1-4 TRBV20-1 SASHRRSGEKLF
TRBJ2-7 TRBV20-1 SARDRGLTKEQY
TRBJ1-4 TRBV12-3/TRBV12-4 ASSFNEKLF
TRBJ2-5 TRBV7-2 ASSLQGVAQETQY
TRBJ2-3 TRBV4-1 ASSQAGLGTQY
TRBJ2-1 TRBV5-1 ASSLGPTSGGANEQF
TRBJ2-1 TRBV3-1 ASSQDVVVAGKF
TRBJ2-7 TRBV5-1 ASSLISPGQNYEQY
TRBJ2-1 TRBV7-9 ASSFTDRGLNNEQF
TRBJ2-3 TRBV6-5 ASSYRGLAGGPTDTQY
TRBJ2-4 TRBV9 ASSPGVSKNIQY
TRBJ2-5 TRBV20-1 SATRQGQETQY
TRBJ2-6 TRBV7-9 ASRGLHSGANVLT
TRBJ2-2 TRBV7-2 ASSLDRLANTGELF
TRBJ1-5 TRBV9 ASSPTTGHQPQH
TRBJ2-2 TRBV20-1 SAGDRANTGELF
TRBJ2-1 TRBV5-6 ASSLVISGIRF